The 2 T cell receptor beta chains given below trace back to one sample, sequenced in a study of CD8 T cells in ankylosing spondylitis. TCRdb called the 5' RACE reads again in MiXCR, with one record for every CDR3 protein. The table includes some 130,000 distinct CDR3 sequences, about 8% detected once. Sequencing used synovial fluid, either unsorted or a sorted T cell fraction (not recorded which). The receptors were gathered from a male donor with ankylosing spondylitis.

This clonotype has at least ten counts. The CDR3 nucleotides are TGTGCCAGCAGTTTTAGGCGGCAGTTGAACTATGGCTACACCTTC. It is translated as CASSFRRQLNYGYTF. The chain couples TRBV27 to TRBJ1-2; D not resolved. CDR3 size: 15 residues. Trimming shortened V by 3 bases and J by 2 bases, and 13 bases separated the two germline ends. Germline CDR1 and CDR2: MNHEY and SMNVEV (reference sequence).

This clonotype was picked up many times. V and J are TRBV20-1 and TRBJ2-7, with 7 bases fitting TRBD1. The V gene end was trimmed by 7 bases and the J gene end by 2 bases; junction bases not matched to a gene: 11. Looked up from germline, CDR1 is DFQATT and CDR2 is SNEGSKA (reference sequence). CDR3 length: 14 amino acids. For the CDR3, the DNA is TGCAGTGGTCTAACCGGGACAGCTACCTACGAGCAGTACTTC. It translates to CSGLTGTATYEQYF.